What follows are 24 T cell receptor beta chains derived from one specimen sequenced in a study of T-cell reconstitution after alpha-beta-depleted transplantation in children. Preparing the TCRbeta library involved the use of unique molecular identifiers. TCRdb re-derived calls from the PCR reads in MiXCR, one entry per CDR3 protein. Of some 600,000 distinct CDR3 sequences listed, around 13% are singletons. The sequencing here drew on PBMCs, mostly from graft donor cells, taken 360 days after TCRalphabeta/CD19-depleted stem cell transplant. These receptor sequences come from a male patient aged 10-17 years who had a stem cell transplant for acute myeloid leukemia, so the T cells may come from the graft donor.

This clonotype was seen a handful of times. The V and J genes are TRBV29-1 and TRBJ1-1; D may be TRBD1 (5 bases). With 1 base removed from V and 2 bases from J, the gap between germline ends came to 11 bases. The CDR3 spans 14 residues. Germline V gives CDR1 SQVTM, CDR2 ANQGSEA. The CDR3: CSVEGGTVNTEAFF. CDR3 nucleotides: TGCAGCGTTGAAGGAGGGACGGTAAACACTGAAGCTTTCTTT.

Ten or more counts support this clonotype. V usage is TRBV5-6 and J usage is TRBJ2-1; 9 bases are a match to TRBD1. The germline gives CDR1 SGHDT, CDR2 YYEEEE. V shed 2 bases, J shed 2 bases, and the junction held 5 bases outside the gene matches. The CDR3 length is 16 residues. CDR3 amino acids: CASSLLGQGTYNEQFF. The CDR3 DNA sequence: TGTGCCAGCAGCTTACTAGGACAGGGGACCTACAATGAGCAGTTCTTC.

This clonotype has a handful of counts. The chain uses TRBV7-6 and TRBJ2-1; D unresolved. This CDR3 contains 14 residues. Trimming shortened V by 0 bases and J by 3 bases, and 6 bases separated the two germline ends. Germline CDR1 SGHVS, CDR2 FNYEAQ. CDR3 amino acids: CASSLAEFYNEQFF. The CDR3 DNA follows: TGTGCCAGCAGCTTAGCGGAGTTCTACAATGAGCAGTTCTTC. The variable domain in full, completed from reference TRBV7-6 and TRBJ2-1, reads GAGVSQSPRYKVTKRGQDVALRCDPISGHVSLYWYRQALGQGPEFLTYFNYEAQQDKSGLPNDRFSAERPEGSISTLTIQRTEQRDSAMYRCASSLAEFYNEQFFGPGTRLTVL.

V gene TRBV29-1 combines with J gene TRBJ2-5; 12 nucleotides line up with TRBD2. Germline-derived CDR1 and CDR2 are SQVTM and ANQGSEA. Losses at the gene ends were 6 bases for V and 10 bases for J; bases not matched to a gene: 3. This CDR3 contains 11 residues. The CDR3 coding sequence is TGCAGCGTCAGACTAGCGGGGGTCCAGTACTTC. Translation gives CSVRLAGVQYF.

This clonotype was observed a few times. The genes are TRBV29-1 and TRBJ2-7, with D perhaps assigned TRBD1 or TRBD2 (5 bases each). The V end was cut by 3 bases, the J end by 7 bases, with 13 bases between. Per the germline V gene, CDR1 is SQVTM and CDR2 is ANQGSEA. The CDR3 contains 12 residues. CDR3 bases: TGCAGCGTTGATAGGGGCCCGGGAGAGCAGTACTTC. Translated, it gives CSVDRGPGEQYF.

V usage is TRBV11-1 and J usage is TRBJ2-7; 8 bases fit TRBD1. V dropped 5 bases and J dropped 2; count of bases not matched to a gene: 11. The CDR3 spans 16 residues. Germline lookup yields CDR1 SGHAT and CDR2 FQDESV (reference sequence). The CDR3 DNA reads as TGTGCCAGCAGCCCAGGGGGCTCCCGGGGGACCTACGAGCAGTACTTC. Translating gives CASSPGGSRGTYEQYF.

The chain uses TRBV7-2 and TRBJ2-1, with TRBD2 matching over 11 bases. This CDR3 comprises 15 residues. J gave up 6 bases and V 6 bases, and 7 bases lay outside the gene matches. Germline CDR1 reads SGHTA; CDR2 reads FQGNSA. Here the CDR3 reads CASSQLAGVSNEQFF. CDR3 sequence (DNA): TGTGCCAGCAGTCAACTAGCGGGAGTTTCCAATGAGCAGTTCTTC.

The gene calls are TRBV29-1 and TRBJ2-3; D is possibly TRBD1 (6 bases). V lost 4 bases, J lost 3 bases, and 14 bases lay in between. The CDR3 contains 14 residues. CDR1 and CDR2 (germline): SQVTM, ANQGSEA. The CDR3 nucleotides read TGCAGCGTTGGTACAGGGAAATGGACAGATACGCAGTATTTT. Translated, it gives CSVGTGKWTDTQYF.

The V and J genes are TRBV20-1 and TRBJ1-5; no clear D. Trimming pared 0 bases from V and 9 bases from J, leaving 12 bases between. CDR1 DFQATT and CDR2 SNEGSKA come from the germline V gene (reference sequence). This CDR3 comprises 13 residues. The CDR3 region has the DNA TGCAGTGCTAGAGAGGAACAGCCTCGGCCCCAGCATTTT. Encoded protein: CSAREEQPRPQHF.

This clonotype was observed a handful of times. CDR3 loop: CASSYRGREILNNEQFF. The CDR3 nucleotides read TGTGCCAGCAGTTACAGGGGACGGGAGATATTAAACAATGAGCAGTTCTTC. This chain joins TRBV6-2 or TRBV6-3 and TRBJ2-1; perhaps TRBD2 as D (6 bases). This CDR3 region has 17 residues. V lost 2 bases, J lost 5 bases, and 19 bases lay in between. CDR1 and CDR2 (germline): MNHEY, SVGEGT.

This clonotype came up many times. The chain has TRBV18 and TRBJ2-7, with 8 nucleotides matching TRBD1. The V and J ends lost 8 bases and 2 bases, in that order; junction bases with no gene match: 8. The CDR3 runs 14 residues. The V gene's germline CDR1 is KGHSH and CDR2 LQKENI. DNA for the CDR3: TGTGCCAGCAGCCCTGGGACAGGTCCCTACGAGCAGTACTTC. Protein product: CASSPGTGPYEQYF.

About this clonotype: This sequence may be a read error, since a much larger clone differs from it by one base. This CDR3 reads CASSPEGGTSKQYF. CDR3 bases: TGTGCCAGCTCACCAGAAGGGGGGACTAGCAAGCAGTACTTC. The V and J genes are TRBV18 and TRBJ2-7; 9 positions agree with TRBD2. Per germline, CDR1 KGHSH and CDR2 LQKENI. The CDR3 spans 14 residues. V lost 2 bases, J lost 8 bases, and 7 bases stayed unmatched.

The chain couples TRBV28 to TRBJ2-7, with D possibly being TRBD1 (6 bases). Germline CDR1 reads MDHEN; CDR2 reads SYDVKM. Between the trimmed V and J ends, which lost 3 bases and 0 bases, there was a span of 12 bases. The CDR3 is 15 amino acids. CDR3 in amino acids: CASSLNRAGSYEQYF. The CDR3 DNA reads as TGTGCCAGCAGTTTGAACAGGGCGGGCTCCTACGAGCAGTACTTC.

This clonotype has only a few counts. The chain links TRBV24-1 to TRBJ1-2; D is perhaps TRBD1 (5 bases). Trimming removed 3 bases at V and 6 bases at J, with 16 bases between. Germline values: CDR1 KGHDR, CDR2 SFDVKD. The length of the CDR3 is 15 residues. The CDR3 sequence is CATSDRQAAGNGYTF. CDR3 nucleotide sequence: TGTGCCACCAGTGATCGCCAGGCGGCAGGGAATGGCTACACCTTC.

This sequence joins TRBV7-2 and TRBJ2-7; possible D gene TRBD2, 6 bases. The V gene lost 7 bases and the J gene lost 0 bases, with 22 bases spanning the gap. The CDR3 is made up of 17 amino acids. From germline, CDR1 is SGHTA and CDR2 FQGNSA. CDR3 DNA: TGTGCCAGCACCCAGAGGGTTTTGTGGCGGGACTCCTACGAGCAGTACTTC. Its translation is CASTQRVLWRDSYEQYF.

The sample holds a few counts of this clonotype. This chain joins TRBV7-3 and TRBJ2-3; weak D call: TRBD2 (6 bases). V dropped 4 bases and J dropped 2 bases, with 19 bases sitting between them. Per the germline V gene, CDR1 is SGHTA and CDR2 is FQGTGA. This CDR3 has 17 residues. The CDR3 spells CASSSRSGRGVTDTQYF. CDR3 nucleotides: TGTGCCAGCAGCTCTCGTAGCGGTAGAGGTGTCACAGATACGCAGTATTTT. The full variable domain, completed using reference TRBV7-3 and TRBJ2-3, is GAGVSQTPSNKVTEKGKYVELRCDPISGHTALYWYRQSLGQGPEFLIYFQGTGAADDSGLPNDRFFAVRPEGSVSTLKIQRTERGDSAVYLCASSSRSGRGVTDTQYFGPGTRLTVL.

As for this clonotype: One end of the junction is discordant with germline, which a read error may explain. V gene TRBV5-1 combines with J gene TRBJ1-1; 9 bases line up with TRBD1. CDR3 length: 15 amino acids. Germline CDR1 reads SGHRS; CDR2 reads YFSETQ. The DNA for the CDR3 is TGCGCCAGCAGCTTGCCGAGAGAGACAGGGGGGAGCCCACTCTTT. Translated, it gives CASSLPRETGGSPLF.

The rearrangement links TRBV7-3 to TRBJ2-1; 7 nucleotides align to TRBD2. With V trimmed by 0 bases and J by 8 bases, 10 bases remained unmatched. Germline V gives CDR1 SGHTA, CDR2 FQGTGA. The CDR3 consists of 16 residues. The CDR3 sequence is CASSLTTREPFHEQFF. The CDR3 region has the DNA TGTGCCAGCAGCTTAACCACGCGGGAGCCCTTCCATGAGCAGTTCTTC.

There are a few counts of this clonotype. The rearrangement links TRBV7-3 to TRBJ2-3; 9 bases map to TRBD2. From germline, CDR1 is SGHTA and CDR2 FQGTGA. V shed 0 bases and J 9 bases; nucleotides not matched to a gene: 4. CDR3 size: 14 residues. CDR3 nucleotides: TGTGCCAGCAGCTTAACGACCCTAGCGGGGACGCAGTATTTT. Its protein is CASSLTTLAGTQYF.

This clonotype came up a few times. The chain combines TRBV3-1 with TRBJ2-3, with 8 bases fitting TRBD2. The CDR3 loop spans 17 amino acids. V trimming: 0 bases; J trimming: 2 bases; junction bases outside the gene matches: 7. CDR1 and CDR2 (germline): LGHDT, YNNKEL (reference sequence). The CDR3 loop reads CASSQETSVLPTDTQYF. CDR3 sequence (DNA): TGTGCCAGCAGCCAAGAGACTAGCGTTTTACCCACAGATACGCAGTATTTT.

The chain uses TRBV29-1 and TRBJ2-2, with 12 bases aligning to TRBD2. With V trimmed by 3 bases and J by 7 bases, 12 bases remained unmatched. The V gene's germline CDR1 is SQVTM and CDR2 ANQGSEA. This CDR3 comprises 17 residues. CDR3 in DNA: TGCAGCGTTGAGGACCAATCTAGCGGGAGGGCCAACGGGGAGCTGTTTTTT. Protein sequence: CSVEDQSSGRANGELFF.

In DNA form, the CDR3 reads TGTGCCAGCAGTTTAGGGGGAGCAGGGACCTATGGCTACACCTTC. Encoded protein: CASSLGGAGTYGYTF. The chain links TRBV27 to TRBJ1-2, with D possibly being TRBD1 (5 bases). The CDR3 is made up of 15 amino acids. Germline lookup yields CDR1 MNHEY and CDR2 SMNVEV (reference sequence). With 2 bases removed from V and 4 bases from J, the gap between germline ends came to 14 bases.

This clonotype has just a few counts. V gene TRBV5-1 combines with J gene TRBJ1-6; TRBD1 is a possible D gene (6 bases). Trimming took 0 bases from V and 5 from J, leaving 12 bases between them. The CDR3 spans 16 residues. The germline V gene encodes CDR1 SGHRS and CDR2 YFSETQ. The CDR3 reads CASSLELGGNNSPLHF. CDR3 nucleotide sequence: TGCGCCAGCAGCTTGGAGCTAGGGGGGAATAATTCACCCCTCCACTTT.

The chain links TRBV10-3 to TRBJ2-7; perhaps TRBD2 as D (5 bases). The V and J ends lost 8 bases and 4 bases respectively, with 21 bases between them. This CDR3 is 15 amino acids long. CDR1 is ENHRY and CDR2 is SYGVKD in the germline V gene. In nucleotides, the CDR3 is TGTGCCATCCAGGATACTGGCCGGGGTCAATACGAGCAGTACTTC. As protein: CAIQDTGRGQYEQYF.